Shown below are 27 T cell receptor beta chains from a single sample sequenced in a study of T-cell reconstitution after alpha-beta-depleted transplantation in children. Construction of the TCRbeta library involved unique molecular identifiers. MiXCR, applied by TCRdb to the PCR reads, yields one record per CDR3 protein. The sample has about 340,000 distinct CDR3 sequences; around 15% are singletons. This specimen was PBMCs, mostly from graft donor cells, taken 360 days after TCRalphabeta/CD19-depleted stem cell transplant. The source of these receptors is a male patient aged 2-15 years who had a stem cell transplant for acute lymphoblastic leukemia, so the T cells may come from the graft donor.

This clonotype was seen a few times. This chain joins TRBV6-5 and TRBJ2-7; D is perhaps TRBD1 (5 bases). Germline V gene lookup returns CDR1 MNHEY and CDR2 SVGAGI. The length of the CDR3 is 9 residues. The CDR3 DNA reads TGTGCAGCAGGGTACGAGCAGTACTTC. Protein product: CAAGYEQYF.

In its sample, this clonotype was seen a few times. A much larger clonotype is one base distant, so this may be a read error. The rearrangement joins TRBV6-2 or TRBV6-3 to TRBJ2-7; no clear D. Germline values: CDR1 MNHEY, CDR2 SVGEGT. The V end was cut by 5 bases, the J end by 3 bases, with 5 bases between. This CDR3 is 11 amino acids long. Here the CDR3 reads CASSVGYEQYF. The CDR3 region has the DNA TGTGCCAGCAGTGTCGGCTACGAGCAGTACTTC.

The chain recombines TRBV10-3 with TRBJ1-3, with D uncertain. CDR1 and CDR2 from the germline V gene are ENHRY and SYGVKD. V lost 10 bases, J lost 4 bases, and 14 bases lay in between. The CDR3 is 13 residues long. CDR3 DNA sequence: TGTGCCACCCGAGAGGGAACGGGAAACACCATATATTTT. Protein sequence: CATREGTGNTIYF.

This clonotype was observed many times. The chain employs TRBV30 and TRBJ2-1, with a weak D call TRBD2 (6 bases). Trimming took 5 bases from V and 3 from J, leaving 17 bases between them. The germline gives CDR1 GTSNPN, CDR2 SVGIG (reference sequence). The CDR3 is 15 residues long. The CDR3 bases are TGTGCCTGGGGAAACGCGGGGAAAGGCTACAATGAGCAGTTCTTC. Its protein product is CAWGNAGKGYNEQFF.

This clonotype showed up just once. The chain links TRBV29-1 to TRBJ2-3, with 8 bases aligning to TRBD2. The trim removed 3 bases at V and 4 bases at J, leaving 18 bases unmatched. The germline V gene encodes CDR1 SQVTM and CDR2 ANQGSEA. The CDR3 loop spans 18 amino acids. This chain's CDR3 is CSVEGVTSETGGPDTQYF. The CDR3 nucleotides are TGCAGCGTTGAGGGGGTGACTAGCGAGACCGGAGGACCAGATACGCAGTATTTT.

This clonotype has only a few counts. The chain has TRBV5-6 and TRBJ2-5, with 13 bases that match TRBD2. CDR1 SGHDT and CDR2 YYEEEE come from the germline V gene. V trimming: 4 bases; J trimming: 5 bases; junction bases outside the gene matches: 11. The CDR3 length is 17 residues. As DNA, the CDR3 is TGTGCCAGCAGCCCCCCTGGACTAGCGGGAGCTTGGGAGACCCAGTACTTC. Translated, it gives CASSPPGLAGAWETQYF.

This chain links TRBV28 with TRBJ2-3; 10 nucleotides align to TRBD1. This CDR3 is built from 16 residues. The V gene end was trimmed by 6 bases and the J gene end by 4 bases; junction bases not matched to a gene: 10. CDR1 and CDR2 (germline): MDHEN, SYDVKM. The CDR3 DNA reads TGTGCCAGCAGCCCATCCGGGACAGGGGCCGCAGATACGCAGTATTTT. It codes for CASSPSGTGAADTQYF.

V usage is TRBV12-3 or TRBV12-4 and J usage is TRBJ2-1, with 8 bases fitting TRBD2. The J segment lost 9 bases and the V segment lost 1 base, leaving 17 bases of the junction unmatched. The CDR3 length is 18 residues. In DNA, the CDR3 is TGTGCCAGCAGTTTAGAGGGATGGGGACGAGCGGGGGCTACTGAGCAGTTCTTC. This gives the protein CASSLEGWGRAGATEQFF.

The V gene is TRBV7-2, the J gene TRBJ2-1; D is unclear. This CDR3 has 15 amino acids. Trimming left V 2 bases short and J 4 bases short, with 12 bases between. Germline CDR1 SGHTA, CDR2 FQGNSA. The CDR3 spells CASSLSRTPYNEQFF. The DNA for the CDR3 is TGTGCCAGCAGCTTATCGCGTACCCCTTACAATGAGCAGTTCTTC.

Here the CDR3 DNA reads TGTGCCAGCAGTTACCCCTTAGCGGGAGGGTTTGACGAGCAGTTCTTC. Translated, it gives CASSYPLAGGFDEQFF. This chain joins TRBV7-9 and TRBJ2-1, with 11 positions matching TRBD2. The CDR3 spans 16 residues. Germline values: CDR1 SEHNR, CDR2 FQNEAQ (reference sequence). Trimming cost V 6 bases and J 10 bases; bases outside gene matches: 14. The full variable domain, in which reference TRBV7-9 and TRBJ2-1 provide the parts outside the CDR3, is DTGVSQNPRHKITKRGQNVTFRCDPISEHNRLYWYRQTLGQGPEFLTYFQNEAQLEKSRLLSDRFSAERPKGSFSTLEIQRTEQGDSAMYLCASSYPLAGGFDEQFFGPGTRLTVL.

The chain is built from TRBV3-1 and TRBJ2-1; no reliable D call. Germline V CDR1 and CDR2: LGHDT, YNNKEL (reference sequence). This CDR3 has 18 residues. Trimming removed 1 base at V and 0 bases at J, with 16 bases between. The CDR3, as DNA: TGTGCCAGCAGCCAAGGATTGATCCGGTTGCCCTCCTACAATGAGCAGTTCTTC. It translates to CASSQGLIRLPSYNEQFF.

V gene TRBV24-1 combines with J gene TRBJ2-3, with TRBD2 matching over 11 bases. Germline CDR1 is KGHDR and CDR2 is SFDVKD. The CDR3 contains 17 residues. Unmatched junction bases numbered 12, after V lost 5 bases and J lost 6 bases. CDR3 amino acids: CATSARLAGLQLDTQYF. CDR3 DNA: TGTGCCACCAGTGCAAGACTAGCGGGACTGCAGCTGGATACGCAGTATTTT.

In this sample, this clonotype turned up many times. The chain carries TRBV4-3 and TRBJ1-4, with 7 bases that match TRBD1. The CDR3 loop spans 15 amino acids. J lost 7 bases, V lost 1 base, and 6 bases had no gene match. Germline V gene lookup returns CDR1 LGHNA and CDR2 YSLEER. CDR3 protein: CASSQGQGRGEKLFF. The CDR3 DNA sequence: TGCGCCAGCAGCCAAGGACAGGGACGGGGTGAAAAACTGTTTTTT.

The chain is built from TRBV4-3 and TRBJ2-5; 8 nucleotides match TRBD2. The CDR3 is 14 amino acids. CDR1 is LGHNA and CDR2 is YSLEER in the germline V gene. The V and J ends lost 0 bases and 9 bases, in that order; junction bases with no gene match: 6. The CDR3 sequence is CASSQDGTSQAQYF. In DNA form, the CDR3 reads TGCGCCAGCAGCCAAGATGGGACTAGTCAAGCCCAGTACTTC.

Details on this clonotype: This may arise from a read error, as a much more abundant clone is one base away. The chain combines TRBV5-6 with TRBJ2-7, with TRBD2 matching over 9 bases. This CDR3 has 14 amino acids. Germline V gene data show CDR1 as SGHDT and CDR2 as YYEEEE. With V trimmed by 4 bases and J by 0 bases, 2 bases remained unmatched. The CDR3 nucleotides read TGTGCCAGCAGCGGACTAGCGTCCTCCTACGAGCAGTACTTC. Translated: CASSGLASSYEQYF.

The chain joins TRBV4-2 to TRBJ2-1; no clear D. Germline V gene data show CDR1 as LGHNA and CDR2 as YNFKEQ. Trimming removed 0 bases from V and 7 bases from J, with 16 bases in between. CDR3 length: 16 residues. The CDR3 here is CASSQDYGSQWNEQFF. The CDR3 coding sequence is TGTGCCAGCAGCCAAGATTACGGGTCCCAATGGAATGAGCAGTTCTTC.

This clonotype showed up just a few times. The rearrangement joins TRBV14 to TRBJ2-7; the D gene is possibly TRBD2 (6 bases). Germline V gene lookup returns CDR1 SGHDN and CDR2 FVKESK. The CDR3 is 17 amino acids. V was cut by 4 bases and J by 2 bases, with 21 bases left in between. CDR3 bases: TGTGCCAGCAGCCCGGGGGTTTTCCGGGATCAGGCCTACGAGCAGTACTTC. This gives the protein CASSPGVFRDQAYEQYF. Full variable domain (outside the CDR3, taken from reference TRBV14 and TRBJ2-7): EAGVTQFPSHSVIEKGQTVTLRCDPISGHDNLYWYRRVMGKEIKFLLHFVKESKQDESGMPNNRFLAERTGGTYSTLKVQPAELEDSGVYFCASSPGVFRDQAYEQYFGPGTRLTVT.

This chain links TRBV3-1 with TRBJ1-1, with no clear D. Germline-derived CDR1 and CDR2 are LGHDT and YNNKEL (reference sequence). CDR3 length: 15 amino acids. The germline V and J ends were trimmed by 0 bases and 3 bases, with 11 bases remaining between them. The CDR3, as DNA: TGTGCCAGCAGCCAAGATCCGGGTGGGTACACTGAAGCTTTCTTT. Encoded protein: CASSQDPGGYTEAFF. The entire variable domain, with the rest obtained from reference TRBV3-1 and TRBJ1-1, is as follows: DTAVSQTPKYLVTQMGNDKSIKCEQNLGHDTMYWYKQDSKKFLKIMFSYNNKELIINETVPNRFSPKSPDKAHLNLHINSLELGDSAVYFCASSQDPGGYTEAFFGQGTRLTVV.

This clonotype came up a few times. The chain has TRBV5-1 and TRBJ2-1; 7 bases align to TRBD1. V dropped 3 bases and J dropped 4; count of bases not matched to a gene: 7. The CDR3 loop spans 15 amino acids. The V gene's germline CDR1 is SGHRS and CDR2 YFSETQ. The CDR3 sequence: CASSSGQGEYNEQFF. The CDR3 DNA reads TGCGCCAGCAGCTCTGGGCAGGGGGAATACAATGAGCAGTTCTTC.

Many counts were recorded for this clonotype. CDR3 bases: TGTGCCAGCAGTCGCAGCGGGAGCCTCGGGGATACGCAGTATTTT. Its translation: CASSRSGSLGDTQYF. The genes are TRBV6-1 and TRBJ2-3; 8 nucleotides align to TRBD2. With V trimmed by 5 bases and J by 6 bases, 10 bases remained unmatched. CDR1 and CDR2 from the germline V gene are MNHNS and SASEGT. This CDR3 spans 15 amino acids.

The V and J genes are TRBV12-3 or TRBV12-4 and TRBJ2-1; no firm D call. Trimming stripped 6 bases from V and 4 bases from J, with 22 bases between. CDR3 length: 17 residues. The CDR3 is CASSPTSTGRAYNEQFF. The CDR3 coding sequence is TGTGCCAGCAGCCCTACCAGCACCGGTAGGGCATACAATGAGCAGTTCTTC.

This clonotype was observed a handful of times. The rearrangement joins TRBV28 to TRBJ2-7; D not certain. Trimming cost V 6 bases and J 2 bases, with 14 bases left between them. The CDR3 contains 14 residues. Germline loops: CDR1 MDHEN, CDR2 SYDVKM. CDR3 amino acids: CASSRTGRPYEQYF. CDR3 DNA sequence: TGTGCCAGCAGCCGTACCGGACGGCCCTACGAGCAGTACTTC.

The rearrangement links TRBV20-1 to TRBJ1-6; a possible D gene is TRBD1 (5 bases). Germline CDR1 and CDR2: DFQATT and SNEGSKA (reference sequence). The CDR3 runs 16 residues. The germline V and J ends were trimmed by 6 bases and 0 bases, with 15 bases remaining between them. The CDR3 here is CSAPMGPSSYNSPLHF. CDR3 DNA sequence: TGCAGTGCACCCATGGGACCCAGCTCCTATAATTCACCCCTCCACTTT.

The chain is built from TRBV14 and TRBJ2-7; D possibly corresponds to TRBD2 (5 bases). Trimming left V 2 bases short and J 6 bases short, with 11 bases between. This CDR3 has 13 amino acids. Germline lookup yields CDR1 SGHDN and CDR2 FVKESK. The CDR3 coding sequence is TGTGCCAGCAGCCAACTAACTAGTCTCGAGCAGTACTTC. Amino acid sequence: CASSQLTSLEQYF.

This clonotype was seen only a few times. The J gene is TRBJ2-1, the V gene TRBV7-2; the match to TRBD1 covers 7 bases. From germline, CDR1 is SGHTA and CDR2 FQGNSA. V was clipped by 3 bases and J by 4 bases; unmatched bases: 3. The CDR3 has 14 amino acids. The CDR3 DNA is TGTGCCAGCAGCTTCAGGGACAGATACAATGAGCAGTTCTTC. Its translation is CASSFRDRYNEQFF.

The table lists this clonotype with a few counts. The chain's CDR3 is CSARDLVTGRNYEQYF. In nucleotides, the CDR3 is TGCAGTGCTAGAGATCTCGTGACAGGGAGGAACTACGAGCAGTACTTC. This sequence joins TRBV20-1 and TRBJ2-7; possible D gene TRBD1, 7 bases. Germline V gene sequence: CDR1 DFQATT, CDR2 SNEGSKA (reference sequence). Trimming left V 0 bases short and J 3 bases short, with 18 bases between. The CDR3 spans 16 residues.

There are a few counts of this clonotype. V is TRBV28 and J is TRBJ2-7, with 7 bases that match TRBD1. V was clipped by 5 bases and J by 3 bases; unmatched bases: 13. Germline CDR1 and CDR2: MDHEN and SYDVKM. CDR3 length: 16 residues. CDR3 DNA sequence: TGTGCCAGCAGTCAAGACAGGGCAAAAACTTTCTACGAGCAGTACTTC. Residues: CASSQDRAKTFYEQYF.